This TCR beta chain was identified in a study of shared clonotypes between healthy human individuals. About this clone itself: As yet, its antigen is unknown.

Study-wide points: Researchers sampled only blood; tissue repertoires likely differ. Memory subsets had estimated richness that was generally smaller than that of naive subsets.

Researchers divided each subset's genomic DNA evenly across several immunoSEQ plates. Some clones are missing from TCRdb's copy, which holds only in-frame ones; the method was immunoSEQ multiplex PCR. The sample lists about 990,000 clones, roughly 74% seen once, with 0.5% to 0.65% in the top ten. V was pared by 8 bases and J by 6 bases, with 17 bases between. Germline values: CDR1 MDHEN, CDR2 SYDVKM. This CDR3 has 14 residues. The chain joins TRBV28 to TRBJ1-5; a weak D match, TRBD1 (6 bases). This TCR was sampled from a man aged 18 to 29 in good health. Some clones in this sample may be carry-over from other donors' samples. The sequenced sample was memory CD4+ T cells from PBMCs. Documented subset: CD45RA-negative fraction. The CDR3 here is CASGMPGEVQPQHF. The CDR3, as DNA: TGTGCCAGCGGAATGCCAGGGGAGGTTCAGCCCCAGCATTTT.